This paragraph covers one T cell receptor (beta chain) sequence. Clones were sequenced by immunoSEQ multiplex PCR, and TCRdb holds only the in-frame ones, with some missing. The sample holds about 370,000 clones; roughly 90% are singletons and the top ten take around 3%. The data derive from a study of blood T cell repertoires in COVID-19. On the study more broadly: COVID-19 samples, acute and convalescent, were from the United States, Italy and Spain. PBMCs, B-cell-depleted T cells, or T cells were the source of the cDNA or gDNA that made up the material.

Patients in Seattle were enrolled during active infection, then followed longitudinally. The sequence was collected from a woman aged 25 to 39 with COVID-19, enrolled during active disease. Sequencing input: peripheral blood.

Here the CDR3 reads CASSLAGSGYTF. The CDR3 DNA reads TGTGCCAGCAGCTTAGCAGGGAGCGGCTACACCTTC. The chain recombines TRBV7-2 with TRBJ1-2, with unresolved D. The CDR3 has 12 amino acids. Per germline, CDR1 SGHTA and CDR2 FQGNSA. V lost 0 bases to trimming and J lost 8 bases, with 7 bases between them. The whole variable domain, filled in from reference TRBV7-2 and TRBJ1-2, reads GAGVSQSPSNKVTEKGKDVELRCDPISGHTALYWYRQSLGQGLEFLIYFQGNSAPDKSGLPSDRFSAERTGGSVSTLTIQRTQQEDSAVYLCASSLAGSGYTFGSGTRLTVV.